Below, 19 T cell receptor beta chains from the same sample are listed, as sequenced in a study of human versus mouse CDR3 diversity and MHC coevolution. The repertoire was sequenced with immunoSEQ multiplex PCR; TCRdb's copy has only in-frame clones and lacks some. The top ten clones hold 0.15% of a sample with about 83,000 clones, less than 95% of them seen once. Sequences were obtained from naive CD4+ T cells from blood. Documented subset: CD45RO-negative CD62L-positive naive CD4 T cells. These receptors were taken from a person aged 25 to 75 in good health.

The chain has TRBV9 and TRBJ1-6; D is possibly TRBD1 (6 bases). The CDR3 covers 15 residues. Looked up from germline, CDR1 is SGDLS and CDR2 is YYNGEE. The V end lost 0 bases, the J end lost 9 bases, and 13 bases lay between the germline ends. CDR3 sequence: CASSVVGGAGSPLHF. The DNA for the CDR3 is TGTGCCAGCAGCGTAGTGGGGGGGGCAGGTTCACCCCTCCACTTT.

CDR3 sequence (DNA): TGTGCCTTGAATCACAGGGTGGATGGCTACACCTTC. Translation: CALNHRVDGYTF. The J gene is TRBJ1-2, the V gene TRBV30; maybe TRBD1 (6 bases). The V and J ends lost 7 bases and 6 bases respectively, with 15 bases between them. The germline gives CDR1 GTSNPN, CDR2 SVGIG (reference sequence). CDR3 size: 12 residues.

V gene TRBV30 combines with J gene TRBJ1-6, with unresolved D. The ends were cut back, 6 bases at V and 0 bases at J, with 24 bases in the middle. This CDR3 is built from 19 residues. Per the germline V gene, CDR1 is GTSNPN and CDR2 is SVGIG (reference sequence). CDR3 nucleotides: TGTGCCTGTCCCAAAGTACTAGACCTGCGTAGCTCCTATAATTCACCCCTCCACTTT. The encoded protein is CACPKVLDLRSSYNSPLHF. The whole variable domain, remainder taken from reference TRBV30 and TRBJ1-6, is SQTIHQWPATLVQPVGSPLSLECTVEGTSNPNLYWYRQAAGRGLQLLFYSVGIGQISSEVPQNLSASRPQDRQFILSSKKLLLSDSGFYLCACPKVLDLRSSYNSPLHFGNGTRLTVT.

The CDR3 nucleotides are TGTGCCTGGAGTATAGGACAGAAAAACATTCAGTACTTC. Amino acids: CAWSIGQKNIQYF. V gene TRBV30 combines with J gene TRBJ2-4; D perhaps matches TRBD1 (6 bases). Trimming cost V 2 bases and J 4 bases, with 9 bases left between them. The germline V gene encodes CDR1 GTSNPN and CDR2 SVGIG (reference sequence). The CDR3 runs to 13 residues. The variable domain in full, with the rest retrieved from reference TRBV30 and TRBJ2-4, is SQTIHQWPATLVQPVGSPLSLECTVEGTSNPNLYWYRQAAGRGLQLLFYSVGIGQISSEVPQNLSASRPQDRQFILSSKKLLLSDSGFYLCAWSIGQKNIQYFGAGTRLSVL.

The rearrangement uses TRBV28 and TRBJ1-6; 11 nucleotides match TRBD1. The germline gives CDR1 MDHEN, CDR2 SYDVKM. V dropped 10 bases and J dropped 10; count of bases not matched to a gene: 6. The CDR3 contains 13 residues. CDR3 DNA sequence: TGTGCCACCCGGACAGGGGGCAGATCACCCCTCCACTTT. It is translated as CATRTGGRSPLHF.

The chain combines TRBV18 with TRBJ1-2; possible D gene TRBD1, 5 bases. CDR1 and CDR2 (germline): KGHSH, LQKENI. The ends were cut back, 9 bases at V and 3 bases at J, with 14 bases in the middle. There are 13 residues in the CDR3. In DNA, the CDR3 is TGTGCCAGTTCCCAGGGCCCCCACTATGGCTACACCTTC. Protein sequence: CASSQGPHYGYTF. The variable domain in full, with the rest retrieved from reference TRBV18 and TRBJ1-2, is NAGVMQNPRHLVRRRGQEARLRCSPMKGHSHVYWYRQLPEEGLKFMVYLQKENIIDESGMPKERFSAEFPKEGPSILRIQQVVRGDSAAYFCASSQGPHYGYTFGSGTRLTVV.

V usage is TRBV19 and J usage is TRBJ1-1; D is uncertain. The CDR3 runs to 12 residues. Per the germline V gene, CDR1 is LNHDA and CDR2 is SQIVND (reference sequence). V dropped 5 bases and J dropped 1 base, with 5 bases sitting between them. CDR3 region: CASSRENTEAFF. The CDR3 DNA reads TGTGCCAGTAGTCGAGAGAACACTGAAGCTTTCTTT. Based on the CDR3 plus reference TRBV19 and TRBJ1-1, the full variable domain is DGGITQSPKYLFRKEGQNVTLSCEQNLNHDAMYWYRQDPGQGLRLIYYSQIVNDFQKGDIAEGYSVSREKKESFPLTVTSAQKNPTAFYLCASSRENTEAFFGQGTRLTVV.

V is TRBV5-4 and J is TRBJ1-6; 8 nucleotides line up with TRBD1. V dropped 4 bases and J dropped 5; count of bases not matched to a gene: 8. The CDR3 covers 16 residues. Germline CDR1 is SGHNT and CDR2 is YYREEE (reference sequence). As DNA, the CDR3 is TGTGCCAGCAGCAGGGGTAGGGGACAGGATAATTCACCCCTCCACTTT. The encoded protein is CASSRGRGQDNSPLHF.

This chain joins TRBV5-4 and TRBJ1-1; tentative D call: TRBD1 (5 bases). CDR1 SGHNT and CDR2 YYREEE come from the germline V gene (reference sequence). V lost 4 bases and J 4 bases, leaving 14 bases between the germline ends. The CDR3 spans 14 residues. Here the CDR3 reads CASSLIGALTEAFF. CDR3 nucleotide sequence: TGTGCCAGCAGCCTCATAGGGGCGCTCACTGAAGCTTTCTTT. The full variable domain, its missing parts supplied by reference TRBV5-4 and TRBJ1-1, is ETGVTQSPTHLIKTRGQQVTLRCSSQSGHNTVSWYQQALGQGPQFIFQYYREEENGRGNFPPRFSGLQFPNYSSELNVNALELDDSALYLCASSLIGALTEAFFGQGTRLTVV.

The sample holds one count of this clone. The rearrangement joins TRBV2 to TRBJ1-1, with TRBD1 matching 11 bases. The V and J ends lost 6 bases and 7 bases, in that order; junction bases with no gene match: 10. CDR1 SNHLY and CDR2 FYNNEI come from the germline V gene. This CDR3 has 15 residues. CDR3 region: CASRTQGQGANEAFF. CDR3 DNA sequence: TGTGCCAGCAGAACCCAAGGACAGGGGGCTAATGAAGCTTTCTTT.

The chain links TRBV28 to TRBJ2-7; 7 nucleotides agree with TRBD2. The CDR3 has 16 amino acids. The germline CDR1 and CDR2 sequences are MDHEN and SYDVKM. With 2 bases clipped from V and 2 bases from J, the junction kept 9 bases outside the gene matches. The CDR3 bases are TGTGCCAGCAGTTTAGCGCCGGGACTAAACACCTACGAGCAGTACTTC. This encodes CASSLAPGLNTYEQYF. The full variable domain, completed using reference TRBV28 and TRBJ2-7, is DVKVTQSSRYLVKRTGEKVFLECVQDMDHENMFWYRQDPGLGLRLIYFSYDVKMKEKGDIPEGYSVSREKKERFSLILESASTNQTSMYLCASSLAPGLNTYEQYFGPGTRLTVT.

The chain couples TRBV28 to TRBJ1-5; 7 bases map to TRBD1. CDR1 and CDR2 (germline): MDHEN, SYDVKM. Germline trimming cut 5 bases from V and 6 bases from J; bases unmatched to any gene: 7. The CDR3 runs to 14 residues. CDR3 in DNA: TGTGCCAGCAGTGAGAGAAGGGGGCGTCAGCCCCAGCATTTT. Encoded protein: CASSERRGRQPQHF.

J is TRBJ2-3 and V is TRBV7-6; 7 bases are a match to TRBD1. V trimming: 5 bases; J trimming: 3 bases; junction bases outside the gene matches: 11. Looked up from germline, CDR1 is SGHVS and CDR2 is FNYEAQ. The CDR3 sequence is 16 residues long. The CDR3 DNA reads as TGTGCCAGCAGCCCTCTACCGACAGGGAATACAGATACGCAGTATTTT. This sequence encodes CASSPLPTGNTDTQYF.

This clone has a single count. Here the CDR3 reads CASSSSAMESDEAFF. The CDR3 bases are TGTGCCAGCAGCTCCAGCGCAATGGAGAGTGATGAAGCTTTCTTT. The chain joins TRBV11-2 to TRBJ1-1; D is unclear. The CDR3 extends over 15 amino acids. Trimming took 4 bases from V and 7 from J, leaving 19 bases between them. CDR1 SGHAT and CDR2 FQNNGV come from the germline V gene.

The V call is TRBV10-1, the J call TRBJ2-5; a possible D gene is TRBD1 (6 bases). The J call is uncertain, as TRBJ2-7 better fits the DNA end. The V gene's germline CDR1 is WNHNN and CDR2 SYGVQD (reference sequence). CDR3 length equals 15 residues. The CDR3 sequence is CASSESGRGWHEQYF. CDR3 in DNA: TGCGCCAGCAGTGAGTCGGGCAGGGGTTGGCACGAGCAGTACTTC.

The CDR3 nucleotides are TGCGCCAGCAGTGCGCAGGGTCCCAATGAGCAGTTCTTC. Translated: CASSAQGPNEQFF. V usage is TRBV10-1 and J usage is TRBJ2-1; D may be TRBD1 (5 bases). V was pared by 4 bases and J by 6 bases, with 10 bases between. The CDR3 is 13 residues long. Germline V gene sequence: CDR1 WNHNN, CDR2 SYGVQD (reference sequence).

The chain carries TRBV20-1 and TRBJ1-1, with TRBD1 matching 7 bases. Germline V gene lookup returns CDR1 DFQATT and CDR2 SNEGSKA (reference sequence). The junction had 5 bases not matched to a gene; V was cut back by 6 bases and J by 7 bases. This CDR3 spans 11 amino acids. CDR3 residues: CSARTGFEAFF. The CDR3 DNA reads TGCAGTGCGAGGACAGGATTTGAAGCTTTCTTT.

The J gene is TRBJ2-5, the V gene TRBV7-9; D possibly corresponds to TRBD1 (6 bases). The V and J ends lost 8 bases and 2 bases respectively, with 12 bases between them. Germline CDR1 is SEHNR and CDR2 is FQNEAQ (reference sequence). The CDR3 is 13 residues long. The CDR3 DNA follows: TGTGCCAGCTCAGGGGATATACAAGAGACCCAGTACTTC. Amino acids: CASSGDIQETQYF.

The CDR3 DNA is TGTGCCAGCAGCTTAGGACGAGGGGAGACCCAGTACTTC. It is translated as CASSLGRGETQYF. The chain is built from TRBV7-9 and TRBJ2-5, with D tentatively TRBD2 (5 bases). The CDR3 runs to 13 residues. The V and J ends lost 1 base and 5 bases respectively, with 8 bases between them. Germline loops: CDR1 SEHNR, CDR2 FQNEAQ (reference sequence).